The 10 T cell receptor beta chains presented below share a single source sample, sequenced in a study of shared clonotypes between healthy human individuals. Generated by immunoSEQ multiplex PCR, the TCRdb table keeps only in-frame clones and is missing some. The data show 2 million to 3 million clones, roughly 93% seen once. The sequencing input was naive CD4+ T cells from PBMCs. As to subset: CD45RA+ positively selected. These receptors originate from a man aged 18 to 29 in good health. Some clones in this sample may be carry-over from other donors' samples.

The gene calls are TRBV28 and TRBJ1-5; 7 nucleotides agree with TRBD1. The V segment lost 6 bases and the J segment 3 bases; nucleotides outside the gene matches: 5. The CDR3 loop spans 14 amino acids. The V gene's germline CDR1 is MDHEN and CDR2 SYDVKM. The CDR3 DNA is TGTGCCAGCAGGCAAACAGGGGACAATCAGCCCCAGCATTTT. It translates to CASRQTGDNQPQHF.

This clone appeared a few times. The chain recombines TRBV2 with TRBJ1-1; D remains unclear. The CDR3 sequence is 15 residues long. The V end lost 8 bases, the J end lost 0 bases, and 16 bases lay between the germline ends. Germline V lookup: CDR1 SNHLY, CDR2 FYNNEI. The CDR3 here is CASERERIMNTEAFF. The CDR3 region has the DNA TGTGCCAGCGAAAGGGAGAGGATCATGAACACTGAAGCTTTCTTT.

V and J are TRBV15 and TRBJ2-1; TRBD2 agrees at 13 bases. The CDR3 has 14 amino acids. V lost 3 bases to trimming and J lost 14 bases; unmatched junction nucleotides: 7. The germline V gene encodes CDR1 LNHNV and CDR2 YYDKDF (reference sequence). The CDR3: CATSRRLAGGTEFF. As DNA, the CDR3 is TGTGCCACCAGCAGGAGACTAGCGGGGGGTACGGAGTTCTTC.

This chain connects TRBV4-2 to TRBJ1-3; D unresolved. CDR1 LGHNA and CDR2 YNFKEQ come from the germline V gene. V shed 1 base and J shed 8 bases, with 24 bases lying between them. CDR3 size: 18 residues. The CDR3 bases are TGTGCCAGCAGCCAAGTGGCCGGATCTCCAACCAGCCGGTACACCATATATTTT. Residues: CASSQVAGSPTSRYTIYF.

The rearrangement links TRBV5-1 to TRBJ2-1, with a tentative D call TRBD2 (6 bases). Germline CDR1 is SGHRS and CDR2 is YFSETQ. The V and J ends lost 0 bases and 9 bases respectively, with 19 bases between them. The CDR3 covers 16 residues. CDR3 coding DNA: TGCGCCAGCAGCTTGGAGTCTAGCGCAGGAAGGACTGAGCAGTTCTTC. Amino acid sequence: CASSLESSAGRTEQFF.

In DNA form, the CDR3 reads TGTGCCACCACAGGGGGCGCCGAGCAGCCCCAGCATTTT. It translates to CATTGGAEQPQHF. V and J are TRBV2 and TRBJ1-5, with 9 bases lining up with TRBD1. V lost 10 bases, J lost 7 bases, and 8 bases stayed unmatched. The V gene's germline CDR1 is SNHLY and CDR2 FYNNEI. This CDR3 region has 13 residues.

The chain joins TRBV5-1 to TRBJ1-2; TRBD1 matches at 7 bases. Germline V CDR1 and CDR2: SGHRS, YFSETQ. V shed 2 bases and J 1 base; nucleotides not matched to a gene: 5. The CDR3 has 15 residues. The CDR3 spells CASSLTGDLNYGYTF. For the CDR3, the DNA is TGCGCCAGCAGCTTAACAGGGGACCTTAACTATGGCTACACCTTC.

CDR3 loop: CASSFNGRDEQFF. The DNA for the CDR3 is TGCGCCAGCAGCTTCAATGGACGCGATGAGCAGTTCTTC. V and J are TRBV5-1 and TRBJ2-1; D is undetermined. Per germline, CDR1 SGHRS and CDR2 YFSETQ. This CDR3 comprises 13 residues. Trimming cost V 2 bases and J 8 bases, with 11 bases left between them.

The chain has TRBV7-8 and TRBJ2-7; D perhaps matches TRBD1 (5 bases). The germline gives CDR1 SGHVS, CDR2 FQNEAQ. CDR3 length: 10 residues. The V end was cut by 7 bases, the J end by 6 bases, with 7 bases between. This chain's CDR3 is CASMGPEQYF. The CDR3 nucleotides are TGTGCCAGCATGGGGCCCGAGCAGTACTTC.

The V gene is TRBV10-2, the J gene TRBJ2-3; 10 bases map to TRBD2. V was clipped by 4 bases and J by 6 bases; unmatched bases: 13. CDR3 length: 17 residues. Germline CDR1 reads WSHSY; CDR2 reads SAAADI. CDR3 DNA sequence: TGCGCCAGCAGTGGGGTGATCGGACTAGCGGTGGGGGATACGCAGTATTTT. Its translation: CASSGVIGLAVGDTQYF.